This T cell receptor (beta chain) comes out of a study of CD8+ T cells in alopecia areata. Turning to the study itself: A regimen of oral tofacitinib, 5 to 10 mg twice daily, was given to treated patients.

With regard to this clone: Other DNA sequences in the same sample also yield this CDR3.

Extracted RNA was reverse transcribed into cDNA, the sequencing template. Sequencing used immunoSEQ multiplex PCR; TCRdb keeps in-frame clones, though not all of them. The sample has approximately 110,000 clones, less than 60% seen once. Treatment given: oral pan-JAK inhibitor, 5-10 mg twice daily. This TCR came from a human donor with alopecia areata. Sequenced here: CD4+ T cells sorted from blood, sampled at week 24, from a patient treated with tofacitinib.

CDR3 loop: CSARTGVNTEAFF. In DNA form, the CDR3 reads TGCAGCGCTCGGACAGGGGTAAACACTGAAGCTTTCTTT. V usage is TRBV29-1 and J usage is TRBJ1-1; 9 bases match TRBD1. CDR1 is SQVTM, CDR2 ANQGSEA, per germline. V lost 7 bases and J lost 2; bases outside the gene matches: 5. The CDR3 has 13 residues.